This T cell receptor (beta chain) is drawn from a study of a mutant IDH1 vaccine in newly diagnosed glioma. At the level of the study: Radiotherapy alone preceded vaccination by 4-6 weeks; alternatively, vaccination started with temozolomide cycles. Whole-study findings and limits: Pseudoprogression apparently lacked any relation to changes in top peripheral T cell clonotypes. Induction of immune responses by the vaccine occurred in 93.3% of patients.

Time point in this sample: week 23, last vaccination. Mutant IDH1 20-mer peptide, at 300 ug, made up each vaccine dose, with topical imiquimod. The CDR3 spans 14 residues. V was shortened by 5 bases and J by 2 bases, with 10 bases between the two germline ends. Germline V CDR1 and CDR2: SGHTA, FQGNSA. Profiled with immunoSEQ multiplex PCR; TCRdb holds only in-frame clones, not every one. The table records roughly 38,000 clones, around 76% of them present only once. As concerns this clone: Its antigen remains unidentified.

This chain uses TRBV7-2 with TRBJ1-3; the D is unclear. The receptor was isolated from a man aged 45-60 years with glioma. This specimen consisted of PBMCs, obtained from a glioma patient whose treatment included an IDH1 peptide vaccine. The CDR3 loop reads CASSVLGTGNTIYF. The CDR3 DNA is TGTGCCAGCAGCGTCCTGGGGACTGGAAACACCATATATTTT.